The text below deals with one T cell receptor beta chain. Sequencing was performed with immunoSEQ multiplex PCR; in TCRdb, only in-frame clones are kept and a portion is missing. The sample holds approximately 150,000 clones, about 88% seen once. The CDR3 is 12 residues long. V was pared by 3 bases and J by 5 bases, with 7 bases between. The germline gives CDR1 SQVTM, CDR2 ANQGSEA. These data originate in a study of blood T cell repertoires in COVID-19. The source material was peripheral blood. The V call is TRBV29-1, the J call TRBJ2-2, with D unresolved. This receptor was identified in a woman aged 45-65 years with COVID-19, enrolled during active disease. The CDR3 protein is CSVDLYTGELFF. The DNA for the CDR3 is TGCAGCGTTGATTTGTATACCGGGGAGCTGTTTTTT.